This T cell receptor (beta chain) came from a study of control samples from healthy donors and cancer patients (dated by TCRdb to the early 2020s). Concerning this clone: No cognate antigen has been identified for it. No much larger clone exists at a distance of one base, and base qualities are not known.

Library preparation was by the immunoSEQ multiplex PCR assay. Entries here come from immuneACCESS through TCRdb and include only in-frame sequences with V and J called. Some clones fail to appear in such tables; in the studies checked, an unresolved V gene covers under half of the shortfall, and the cause of the remainder is unknown. This sample lists under 95,000 clones; approximately 90% were detected once. The ten top clones hold nearly 0.95% of the sample. The CDR3 spans 18 residues, from the cysteine through the phenylalanine. Only the CDR3 DNA stays, 54 bases, in frame from base 1. The germline V and J ends show losses of 2 bases and 9 bases respectively, and no gene match explains 16 bases of the junction. The germline V gene (reference sequence) provides CDR1 SEHNR and CDR2 FQNEAQ.

Source material: blood. The rearrangement combines TRBV7-9 with TRBJ2-4, with 10 central nucleotides matching TRBD2. This clonotype originated in a woman aged 30 to 39 in good health. The nucleotide sequence is TGTGCCAGCAGCTTAAAGTCTAGCGGGGGCTATGCAGTTGGCATTCAGTACTTC. Its protein product is CASSLKSSGGYAVGIQYF.